This passage covers 28 T cell receptor beta chains from one sample sequenced in a study of blood T cells in healthy people across ages. Primed by a sample-barcoded 5' primer and a J-beta primer mix, a second PCR proceeded for roughly 6 to 12 cycles. TCRdb recomputed calls from the 5' RACE reads with MiXCR, one row per CDR3 protein. The sample yields some 880,000 distinct CDR3 sequences, 35% to 40% seen once. The sample consisted of blood. The receptors stem from a man aged 18 to 29 in good health.

This rearrangement joins TRBV2 to TRBJ2-5; the D is unclear. The CDR3 length is 12 residues. Trimming took 4 bases from V and 11 from J, leaving 14 bases between them. Germline CDR1 is SNHLY and CDR2 is FYNNEI. CDR3 region: CASSVGRSNQYF. The DNA of the CDR3 is TGTGCCAGCAGTGTCGGACGGAGTAATCAGTACTTC.

In its sample, this clonotype was seen many times. Mismatch with germline at one junction end may stem from a read error. The V call is TRBV20-1, the J call TRBJ1-2; D might be TRBD1 (5 bases). This CDR3 region has 13 residues. Germline V gene lookup returns CDR1 DFQATT and CDR2 SNEGSKA (reference sequence). The CDR3, as DNA: TGCATTGCTCCAGAGGGACGGGGAAAGGGCTACACCTTC. This codes for CIAPEGRGKGYTF.

The chain uses TRBV28 and TRBJ2-2; D is perhaps TRBD1 or TRBD2 (5 bases each). Trimming stripped 3 bases from V and 1 base from J, with 9 bases between. CDR1 is MDHEN, CDR2 SYDVKM, per germline. The CDR3 spans 15 residues. CDR3 nucleotides: TGTGCCAGCAGTTTCGGGGACCGGAACACCGGGGAGCTGTTTTTT. Translated: CASSFGDRNTGELFF.

V usage is TRBV3-1 and J usage is TRBJ1-2; D uncertain. The V gene's germline CDR1 is LGHDT and CDR2 YNNKEL (reference sequence). V lost 4 bases and J 0 bases, leaving 18 bases between the germline ends. The CDR3 contains 17 residues. The CDR3 DNA reads as TGTGCCAGCAGCCCACACCCTTCTGTGCCGTCTAACTATGGCTACACCTTC. This translates into CASSPHPSVPSNYGYTF.

This clonotype was counted only a few times. The chain recombines TRBV2 with TRBJ2-3; 11 bases agree with TRBD2. The CDR3 sequence is 15 residues long. V shed 6 bases and J 4 bases; nucleotides not matched to a gene: 6. Per germline, CDR1 SNHLY and CDR2 FYNNEI. The CDR3 DNA sequence: TGTGCCAGCAGCATAGCGGGGGGGCGACCAGATACGCAGTATTTT. Translation: CASSIAGGRPDTQYF. The entire variable domain, with the rest obtained from reference TRBV2 and TRBJ2-3, is as follows: EPEVTQTPSHQVTQMGQEVILRCVPISNHLYFYWYRQILGQKVEFLVSFYNNEISEKSEIFDDQFSVERPDGSNFTLKIRSTKLEDSAMYFCASSIAGGRPDTQYFGPGTRLTVL.

A note on this clonotype: A much more abundant neighbour one base away suggests this may be a read error. The CDR3 DNA reads TGTGCCATCAGTGAGAGACAGGGGTCCACCTCTTCCACAGATACGCAGTATTTT. Translating it yields CAISERQGSTSSTDTQYF. This chain links TRBV10-3 with TRBJ2-3, with 8 bases fitting TRBD1. Per the germline V gene, CDR1 is ENHRY and CDR2 is SYGVKD. This CDR3 has 18 residues. V shed 2 bases and J 2 bases; nucleotides not matched to a gene: 12.

This chain joins TRBV12-3 or TRBV12-4 and TRBJ2-2, with 7 bases fitting TRBD1. Trimming took 3 bases from V and 9 from J; bases not matched to a gene: 7. This CDR3 is built from 14 residues. The CDR3 loop is CASSFDRETRELFF. CDR3 coding DNA: TGTGCCAGCAGTTTTGACAGGGAGACCCGGGAGCTGTTTTTT.

At least ten counts were recorded for this clonotype. The rearrangement joins TRBV12-3 or TRBV12-4 to TRBJ1-2; D possibly corresponds to TRBD1 (5 bases). Trimming shortened V by 2 bases and J by 4 bases, and 14 bases separated the two germline ends. The CDR3 sequence is 15 residues long. CDR3 residues: CASSLTGTDLYGYTF. DNA for the CDR3: TGTGCCAGCAGTTTAACCGGGACGGATCTCTATGGCTACACCTTC.

The chain carries TRBV7-2 and TRBJ1-4; the D is unclear. V was clipped by 6 bases and J by 5 bases, with 7 bases between them. Germline V gives CDR1 SGHTA, CDR2 FQGNSA. This CDR3 is 12 amino acids long. CDR3 residues: CASSDDNEKLFF. In DNA form, the CDR3 reads TGTGCCAGCAGTGACGACAATGAAAAACTGTTTTTT.

This clonotype was recorded many times. V usage is TRBV7-3 and J usage is TRBJ2-7; D remains unclear. Germline CDR1 and CDR2: SGHTA and FQGTGA. The CDR3 contains 13 residues. The V and J ends lost 0 bases and 4 bases respectively, with 7 bases between them. The CDR3 spells CASSLTRGYEQYF. For the CDR3, the DNA is TGTGCCAGCAGCTTAACGCGAGGTTACGAGCAGTACTTC.

The chain is built from TRBV12-3 or TRBV12-4 and TRBJ2-1; 11 bases align to TRBD2. The J call is uncertain, as TRBJ2-7 better fits the DNA end. The CDR3 has 15 residues. As DNA, the CDR3 is TGTGCCAGCAACAATCTAGCGGGGGGCTACAATGAGCAGTACTTC. It yields the protein CASNNLAGGYNEQYF.

The chain couples TRBV6-2 or TRBV6-3 to TRBJ2-1; D is uncertain. The J call may be in error: the DNA end matches TRBJ2-7 better. This CDR3 is built from 13 residues. Germline CDR1 and CDR2: MNHEY and SVGEGT. The chain's CDR3 is CASISSLYNEQYF. The DNA of the CDR3 is TGTGCCAGCATCAGCTCCCTCTACAATGAGCAGTACTTC.

This chain uses TRBV6-2 or TRBV6-3 with TRBJ1-2; D gene uncertain. The CDR3 runs 13 residues. Trimming removed 3 bases at V and 3 bases at J, with 8 bases between. CDR1 is MNHEY, CDR2 SVGEGT, per germline. CDR3 amino acids: CASSYFPDYGYTF. The CDR3, as DNA: TGTGCCAGCAGTTATTTCCCCGACTATGGCTACACCTTC.

In the case of this clonotype: A junction end diverges from the germline sequence, so it may reflect a read error. This chain connects TRBV12-3 or TRBV12-4 to TRBJ2-1; possible D gene TRBD1, 5 bases. The assigned J gene may be wrong: the sequence end matches TRBJ2-7 better. CDR3 length: 15 amino acids. CDR3 region: CTSSLERQGYNEQYF. Here the CDR3 DNA reads TGTACCAGCAGTTTAGAACGCCAGGGATACAATGAGCAGTACTTC.

This clonotype was seen at least ten times. The rearrangement uses TRBV15 and TRBJ2-3; D unresolved. There are 15 residues in the CDR3. CDR1 LNHNV and CDR2 YYDKDF come from the germline V gene (reference sequence). Trimming pared 1 base from V and 2 bases from J, leaving 10 bases between. The CDR3 nucleotides read TGTGCCACCAGCAGAGCTCCCCCGTACACAGATACGCAGTATTTT. It yields the protein CATSRAPPYTDTQYF.

The CDR3 reads CASSLPSSQTQYF. CDR3 coding DNA: TGTGCCAGCAGCTTGCCGAGCAGTCAGACCCAGTACTTC. The rearrangement uses TRBV5-6 and TRBJ2-5; D gene uncertain. The V end was cut by 1 base, the J end by 6 bases, with 10 bases between. The length of the CDR3 is 13 residues. CDR1 and CDR2 from the germline V gene are SGHDT and YYEEEE.

At least ten counts were recorded for this clonotype. This chain joins TRBV6-4 and TRBJ2-3, with D unclear. Germline CDR1 and CDR2: MRHNA and SNTAGT. Trimming stripped 3 bases from V and 0 bases from J, with 10 bases between. CDR3 length: 15 amino acids. The CDR3 reads CASSEEASSTDTQYF. The DNA of the CDR3 is TGTGCCAGCAGTGAAGAAGCGTCTAGCACAGATACGCAGTATTTT.

V usage is TRBV20-1 and J usage is TRBJ1-1; 8 bases match TRBD1. CDR3 length: 14 amino acids. V dropped 6 bases and J dropped 5; count of bases not matched to a gene: 11. Germline CDR1 DFQATT, CDR2 SNEGSKA (reference sequence). The CDR3 coding sequence is TGCAGTGCCAAAAGGGCACAGGGGGGTACTGAAGCTTTCTTT. Its translation is CSAKRAQGGTEAFF.

The V and J genes are TRBV12-3 or TRBV12-4 and TRBJ1-2; D perhaps matches TRBD1 (5 bases). This CDR3 is 13 amino acids long. V was shortened by 3 bases and J by 4 bases, with 9 bases between the two germline ends. The CDR3 region has the DNA TGTGCCAGCAGTTTGGCTCAGGGCTATGGCTACACCTTC. It is translated as CASSLAQGYGYTF.

The chain employs TRBV4-2 and TRBJ1-6, with D hard to call. Germline V gives CDR1 LGHNA, CDR2 YNFKEQ. This CDR3 has 18 residues. V was clipped by 0 bases and J by 4 bases, with 16 bases between them. The CDR3 spells CASSQDPPAQGYNSPLHF. The CDR3 region has the DNA TGTGCCAGCAGCCAAGATCCGCCGGCTCAAGGGTATAATTCACCCCTCCACTTT.

V usage is TRBV6-5 and J usage is TRBJ2-7; D possibly matches TRBD1 or TRBD2 (5 bases each). The CDR3 contains 14 residues. V lost 2 bases and J 1 base, leaving 9 bases between the germline ends. The V gene's germline CDR1 is MNHEY and CDR2 SVGAGI. This CDR3 reads CASSYTRESYEQYF. CDR3 sequence (DNA): TGTGCCAGCAGTTACACCAGGGAGTCCTACGAGCAGTACTTC.

This clonotype was detected ten times or more. This chain joins TRBV20-1 and TRBJ1-2; unclear D gene. Per the germline V gene, CDR1 is DFQATT and CDR2 is SNEGSKA (reference sequence). The CDR3 extends over 13 amino acids. V dropped 0 bases and J dropped 3 bases, with 8 bases sitting between them. CDR3 nucleotides: TGCAGTGCTAGAGATATATCGGACTATGGCTACACCTTC. Protein: CSARDISDYGYTF.

This clonotype was counted a single time. A much larger clone is a single base away; this may be a read error. The V and J genes are TRBV12-3 or TRBV12-4 and TRBJ2-5, with TRBD1 identical over 9 bases. Trimming took 4 bases from V and 2 from J; bases not matched to a gene: 5. This CDR3 has 15 residues. CDR3 in DNA: TGTGCCAGCAGTTGGCTGACAGGGGGGCAAGAGACCCAGTACTTC. Translation gives CASSWLTGGQETQYF.

This clonotype was detected ten times or more. The chain combines TRBV7-2 with TRBJ2-3, with 8 bases fitting TRBD2. CDR1 SGHTA and CDR2 FQGNSA come from the germline V gene. J gave up 1 base and V 1 base, and 4 bases lay outside the gene matches. This CDR3 is built from 16 residues. CDR3 amino acids: CASSLVWRGGTDTQYF. The DNA for the CDR3 is TGTGCCAGCAGCTTAGTCTGGCGGGGGGGCACAGATACGCAGTATTTT.

In this sample, this clonotype turned up a few times. The chain employs TRBV4-1 and TRBJ1-5; the match to TRBD1 covers 9 bases. J was trimmed by 0 bases and V by 4 bases; bases with no gene match: 10. Germline lookup yields CDR1 MGHRA and CDR2 YSYEKL. The CDR3 totals 18 residues. The CDR3 region is CASSRGTGKPHSNQPQHF. CDR3 in DNA: TGCGCCAGCAGCCGAGGGACAGGGAAACCCCATAGCAATCAGCCCCAGCATTTT.

The chain is built from TRBV7-2 and TRBJ2-3; TRBD2 agrees at 7 bases. CDR1 and CDR2 from the germline V gene are SGHTA and FQGNSA. The CDR3 has 16 residues. Trimming removed 7 bases from V and 0 bases from J; junction bases left unmatched: 10. CDR3 DNA sequence: TGTGCCAGCACCATTTCGAGGCGGGGGAGCACAGATACGCAGTATTTT. Protein: CASTISRRGSTDTQYF.

This chain joins TRBV9 and TRBJ1-2; the D gene is possibly TRBD1 (5 bases). The CDR3 is made up of 14 amino acids. Germline V gene sequence: CDR1 SGDLS, CDR2 YYNGEE. Trimming took 7 bases from V and 3 from J, leaving 16 bases between them. The CDR3 protein is CASGTRGGDYGYTF. CDR3 DNA sequence: TGTGCCAGCGGCACGAGGGGAGGTGACTATGGCTACACCTTC.

The chain links TRBV13 to TRBJ2-1; 11 bases are shared with TRBD2. The closer fit of TRBJ2-7 to the DNA end suggests the J call may be wrong. CDR3 length: 16 residues. Per the germline V gene, CDR1 is PRHDT and CDR2 is FYEKMQ (reference sequence). CDR3 amino acids: CASSPPSGGSHNEQYF. The CDR3 coding sequence is TGTGCCAGCAGCCCACCTAGCGGGGGGTCTCACAATGAGCAGTACTTC.